The TCR beta chain under discussion was sequenced for a study of T cell repertoires in cytomegalovirus infection. Study-level background: Signatures in public TCR beta sequences pointed to both CMV infection and matching HLA type. Study-wide results and limits: CMV-specific TCR beta clonotypes restricted by HLA-C dominated the ex vivo response. Of the TCR beta families, the public ones yielded a cumulative frequency that identified carriers of CMV plus the relevant HLA.

To note about this clonotype: As yet, its antigen is unknown.

Trimming left V 6 bases short and J 3 bases short, with 8 bases between. The CDR3 length is 12 residues. MiXCR, applied by TCRdb to the reads, yields one record per CDR3 protein. The repertoire holds fewer than 950,000 distinct CDR3 sequences, with approximately 30% as singletons. V gene TRBV12-3 or TRBV12-4 combines with J gene TRBJ1-1; D not resolved. This clonotype originated in a human donor in good health (CMV status not recorded). Some clones in this sample may be carry-over from other donors' samples. The sequencing here drew on cultured CD8+ T cells from PBMCs, taken from culture after CMV antigen stimulation. For the CDR3, the DNA is TGTGCCAGCAGGGAGTCGGACACTGAAGCTTTCTTT. Protein sequence: CASRESDTEAFF.